The clone carrying this T cell receptor beta chain occurred a few times. Antigen specificity is unknown. The data were taken from a study of early T cells in non-severe SARS-CoV-2 infection. Across the study: Chains were not paired, and sequencing was done on bulk RNA from unsorted whole blood. Study-wide findings and caveats: Database matching using VDJdb favored anti-spike CD8 responses, with private and CD4 specificities left missing.

Individual cDNA molecules were tagged with unique molecular identifiers. TCRdb called the 5' RACE reads again in MiXCR, with one record for every CDR3 protein. The data show approximately 89,000 distinct CDR3 sequences, with about an eighth seen just once and around 3% held by the top ten. The TCR was taken from an adult who was a healthcare worker with PCR-confirmed SARS-CoV-2 infection or an uninfected control (not recorded which). Input material: whole blood.

The CDR3 region has the DNA TGCAGTGCTAGGGACCTCACAGATACGCAGTATTTT. This codes for CSARDLTDTQYF. The chain combines TRBV20-1 with TRBJ2-3, with D unresolved. The V gene lost 3 bases and the J gene lost 2 bases, with 6 bases spanning the gap. The CDR3 has 12 residues. Germline CDR1 reads DFQATT; CDR2 reads SNEGSKA (reference sequence).